A single T cell receptor beta chain is shown here with its context. The antigen is not known. Profiling of TCR beta VDJ combinations and CDR3 sequences used genomic DNA as template. MiXCR, run by TCRdb on the reads, gives a single entry per CDR3 protein. The data hold roughly 200,000 distinct CDR3 sequences, with roughly three fifths observed a single time. V was trimmed by 3 bases and J by 8 bases, leaving 19 bases between them. The V gene's germline CDR1 is KGHDR and CDR2 SFDVKD. The CDR3 totals 16 residues. Patients sequenced had flow cytometry evidence of CD8+CD57+ cell expansion. Receipt of therapy had not occurred in any patient by the time of blood sampling. The sample comes from a study of CD8+CD57+ T cells in acquired aplastic anemia. In the study overall: Average DNA yield from sorted CD4+ and CD8+ cells was approximately 3 ug.

Study conclusions and caveats: It was found that about 31 CD8+ CDR3 sequences were shared between patients and controls.

The sequencing input was sorted CD4+, CD8+, or CD8+CD57+ T cells (not recorded which) from PBMCs. This TCR was sampled from a human donor with aplastic anemia. The chain combines TRBV24-1 with TRBJ2-1; D could derive from TRBD1 or TRBD2 (5 bases each). The CDR3 is CATSDPVALGADEQFF. The CDR3 DNA follows: TGTGCCACCAGTGATCCTGTAGCGCTCGGGGCCGATGAGCAGTTCTTC.